This T cell receptor beta chain was captured in a study of T cell changes during pregnancy in multiple sclerosis. The junction had 15 bases not matched to a gene; V was cut back by 5 bases and J by 6 bases. CDR1 is KGHSH and CDR2 is LQKENI in the germline V gene. The CDR3 length is 18 residues. Sequenced by immunoSEQ multiplex PCR; TCRdb stores in-frame clones only, minus some. Of 35,000 to 45,000 clones detected, about 91% appear once; the ten largest clones hold roughly 0.75%. V is TRBV18 and J is TRBJ2-2; 10 bases map to TRBD2. The receptor was isolated from a female donor with multiple sclerosis, enrolled in a pregnancy study. The material was CD4+ T cells from peripheral blood mononuclear cells, obtained before pregnancy. CDR3 nucleotide sequence: TGTGCCAGCTCAGTGAAACCCAGCGGGGGGGCTGACGCCGGGGAGCTGTTTTTT. Protein product: CASSVKPSGGADAGELFF.